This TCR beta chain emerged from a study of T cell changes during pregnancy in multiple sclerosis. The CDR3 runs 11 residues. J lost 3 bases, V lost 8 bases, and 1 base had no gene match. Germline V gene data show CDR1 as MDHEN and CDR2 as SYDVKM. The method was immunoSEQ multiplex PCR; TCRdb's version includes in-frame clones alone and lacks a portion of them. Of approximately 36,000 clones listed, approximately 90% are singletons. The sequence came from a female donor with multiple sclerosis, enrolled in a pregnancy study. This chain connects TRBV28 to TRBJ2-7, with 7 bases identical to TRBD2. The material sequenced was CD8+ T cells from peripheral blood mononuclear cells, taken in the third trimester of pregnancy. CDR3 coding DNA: TGTGCCAGCCGGGACTACTACGAGCAGTACTTC. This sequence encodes CASRDYYEQYF.